The text below deals with one T cell receptor (beta chain). This CDR3 spans 17 amino acids. Per the germline V gene, CDR1 is SGHDT and CDR2 is YYEEEE. The germline V and J ends were trimmed by 4 bases and 7 bases, with 21 bases remaining between them. This sample stems from a study of control samples from healthy donors and cancer patients. Measured with immunoSEQ multiplex PCR; TCRdb has only the in-frame clones, and not every one. The sample has about 85,000 clones, about nine tenths seen once. The TCR was taken from a woman younger than 30 in good health. The chain carries TRBV5-6 and TRBJ1-6; TRBD1 might be the D (5 bases). Sequenced: blood. The CDR3 here is CASSPNTWGRTNSPLHF. The CDR3 DNA is TGTGCCAGCAGCCCCAATACCTGGGGACGGACCAATTCACCCCTCCACTTT.